This T cell receptor beta chain derives from a study of STAT3 mutations in large granular lymphocyte leukemia (dated by TCRdb to the late 2010s). With respect to the entire study: About half of the T-LGLL patients who underwent longitudinal sequencing carried canonical activating STAT3 mutations. Over half of the T-LGLL patients were given one or more immunosuppressive therapy regimens, and approximately 42% of those treated had a hematologic response. To reconstruct clonal hierarchy and dynamics, serial deep sequencing of TCRbeta CDR3 and STAT3 was performed in patients with T-cell large granular lymphocyte leukemia. From an initial cohort of some 190 LGL patients, approximately 19 representative T-LGLL cases were picked for longitudinal TCRbeta and STAT3 sequencing. As controls, the study also included longitudinal sequencing of a couple of patients with natural killer LGL leukemia. On average, sequencing was done at approximately 4.2 time points per patient, with the number of samplings ranging from 2 to 8.

The same DNA, extracted from blood mononuclear cells, served for both TCR sequencing and STAT3 sequencing. An Illumina MiSeq was used to sequence the TCRbeta libraries, yielding an average of around 42,000 productive templates per sample. Using multiplex PCR amplification, the immunoSEQ assay generated the TCRbeta CDR3 libraries. As for the authors' bioinformatics: Repertoire diversity was calculated as previously defined, with values near 0 taken to indicate extremely monoclonal samples. As stored in TCRdb, this immuneACCESS dataset retains in-frame rearrangements with V and J assigned. A fraction of the clones does not appear; measured against another copy, unresolved V genes explain less than half of the discrepancy, and the remainder lacks a known reason. The V and J calls and clone size are taken from that table; D and trimming were inferred from the DNA. The table for this sample lists about 34,000 clones; approximately 86% of them were counted only once. Jointly, the top ten make up 10% to 15% of the sample.

What the work shows at the level of the full study, not this receptor alone: The linking of therapy response to changes in TCR clonal burden was complicated by variable intervals between samplings and differing treatment regimens. Because no samples were available when a clone first appeared, clonal expansion had to be inferred from samplings taken at other points. The burden of the dominant TCR clone was higher than the STAT3 mutant burden in several patients, which suggests that the STAT3 mutation arose secondarily inside a clone that had already expanded. Because codominant clonotypes persisted in some patients, a small but highly pathogenic clone may have been missed. TCR clonotype switching after therapy was seen in about 30% of the 18 patients, with all newly emerging clones being STAT3 wild type. Every T-LGLL patient showed at least one immunodominant TCRbeta clonotype, and about half showed multiple immunodominant subclonotypes.

The CDR3, cysteine through phenylalanine, is 13 amino acids long. CDR3 DNA is the only sequence kept; it has 39 bases, read in frame from the first base. Per the germline V gene (reference sequence), MNHEY is the CDR1 and SMNVEV is the CDR2. Relative to germline, V is 5 bases shorter and J is 0 bases shorter, with 8 bases between their ends. The sample holds a few counts of this clone. Its recognized antigen is unknown. No base quality values were provided; no much bigger clone lies one nucleotide off. Specimen: peripheral blood mononuclear cells. The source is a man in his 60s with T-cell large granular lymphocyte leukemia. Some clones in this sample may be carry-over from other donors' samples. The age is the age at diagnosis. The rearranged chain carries TRBV27 and TRBJ2-7; a tentative D match to TRBD1 spans 5 bases. The CDR3 is CASSTRVSYEQYF. The DNA is as follows: TGTGCCAGCAGTACCAGGGTCTCCTACGAGCAGTACTTC.